This TCR beta chain was found in a study of beta chain bispecific antibodies for T cell cancers (dated by TCRdb to the early 2020s). Context from the whole study: T cells from healthy donors were cocultured with T cell leukemia lines in the presence of bispecific antibodies, after which the depletion of each TRBV family was measured by TRBV sequencing of the surviving cells. Surface TRBV12 (TRBV12-3) was expressed on Jurkat cells, and surface TRBV5-5 was expressed on HPB-ALL cells.

Libraries incorporated unique molecular identifier barcodes, which were used to quantify clonotypes. Qiagen AllPrep DNA/RNA Micro kits were used to isolate total RNA, and an Agilent TapeStation was used to check RNA quality. TCR beta libraries were built by 5' RACE: cDNA synthesis followed by two PCR steps using TCR beta constant-region gene-specific primers. Sequencing of the TCR beta libraries was performed on an Illumina MiSeq platform. In the authors' own workflow: MIGEC, MiXCR and VDJtools were used to process the reads. Clonotype frequency was computed as the clonotype's share of unique molecular identifiers among all unique molecular identifiers in the sample. Nonfunctional TRBV genes listed as pseudogenes or open reading frames in IMGT, such as TRBV1, TRBV12-1 and TRBV21, were excluded. TCRdb ran its own pipeline on the public reads, namely fastp trimming at Q25 and MiXCR clone calling, and kept in-frame beta chains. Every entry covers one CDR3 protein and lists the most common genes and DNA from its rows. TCRdb, not the authors, supplied the V and J calls. In this sample the table shows just over 20,000 distinct CDR3 sequences, about 2.6% of which occur a single time. The top ten clones comprise 25% to 35% of the sample.

T cells were expanded from blood mononuclear cells for approximately 3 days with either the anti-CD3 antibody OKT3 or CD3/CD28 Dynabeads. The expanded T cells were grown in RPMI 1640 containing roughly 10% fetal bovine serum, recombinant human IL-2 (about 100 IU/ml) and IL-7 (around 5 ng/ml). For cocultures, 5 x 10^4 or so normal T cells were combined with 5 x 10^4 or so target cells and bispecific antibody in about 110 ul and incubated for under 20 hours at 37 degrees C. Every bispecific antibody was made of two single-chain variable fragments expressed in a single-chain diabody format with a His tag. Effector T cells were obtained from healthy human donors, and peripheral blood mononuclear cells were isolated from leukapheresis samples by Ficoll density gradient centrifugation. This clonotype has a count of ten or more. Its antigen is still unknown. No base qualities exist here, and no much larger clone lies one base off it.

The research as a whole found: Cross-reactivity of the anti-TRBV5-5 antibody with TRBV5-6 was attributed to high sequence similarity between the two genes. Leukemia cell line cells were mixed with normal T cells in each sequenced sample, and most of the targeted TRBV signal was derived from the leukemia cells rather than from the normal T cells.

The germline V gene (reference sequence) sets CDR1 to MNHNY and CDR2 to SVGAGI. From cysteine to phenylalanine, the CDR3 is 12 amino acids long. Here the CDR3 DNA is all that survives: 36 bases in frame from base 1. V is pared back by 7 bases and J by 2 bases, with 6 bases lying between the germline termini. Material: healthy donor T cells cultured with leukemia cells. The receptor was isolated from a human donor in good health. Some clones in this sample may be carry-over from other donors' samples. The chain is made from TRBV6-6 and TRBJ1-3; a confident D gene designation cannot be given. The DNA sequence is given as TGTGCCAGCAAGGCAACTGGAAACACCATATATTTT. This is translated as CASKATGNTIYF.